Included here is one T cell receptor (beta chain) sequence, with context. This record belongs to a study of T cells in Graves' hyperthyroidism and ophthalmopathy. The V gene lost 3 bases and the J gene lost 3 bases, with 11 bases spanning the gap. The length of the CDR3 is 14 residues. From 8.5 to 10 ml of fresh peripheral blood, PBMCs were isolated. Template material for amplifying TCR beta CDR3 regions consisted of RNA transcripts. TCR CDR3 regions were first amplified by RT-PCR with HTBI primers. TCRdb passed the multiplex PCR reads through MiXCR, listing each CDR3 protein once. The repertoire holds hundreds of thousands of distinct CDR3 sequences, with 14% to 15% as singletons.

This chain uses TRBV12-3 or TRBV12-4 with TRBJ1-2; D is possibly TRBD1 (5 bases). The receptor comes from a man aged 18 to 35 with Graves' ophthalmopathy. The source material was blood. CDR3 bases: TGTGCCAGCAGTTTTGGAGGGACCCACTATGGCTACACCTTC. Amino acid sequence: CASSFGGTHYGYTF.